This T cell receptor (beta chain) stems from a study of breast tumors, draining lymph nodes, adjacent tissues. Breast cancer patients provided tissue from their axillary draining lymph nodes. This CDR3 contains 19 residues. V was trimmed by 3 bases and J by 2 bases, leaving 26 bases between them. Germline V lookup: CDR1 MDHEN, CDR2 SYDVKM. In TCRdb, the multiplex PCR reads were re-called with MiXCR into one record per CDR3 protein. The sample has some 83,000 distinct CDR3 sequences; roughly a fifth are singletons. The J gene is TRBJ2-7, the V gene TRBV28; D tentatively reads TRBD1 or TRBD2 (7 bases each). Sequenced material: axillary lymph node tissue. This clonotype was sampled from a female donor with breast cancer. Some clones in this sample may be carry-over from other donors' samples. In DNA form, the CDR3 reads TGTGCCAGCAGTTTTGGAAAACAGGGGCTGGGACTACCCCCCTACGAGCAGTACTTC. Translated: CASSFGKQGLGLPPYEQYF.